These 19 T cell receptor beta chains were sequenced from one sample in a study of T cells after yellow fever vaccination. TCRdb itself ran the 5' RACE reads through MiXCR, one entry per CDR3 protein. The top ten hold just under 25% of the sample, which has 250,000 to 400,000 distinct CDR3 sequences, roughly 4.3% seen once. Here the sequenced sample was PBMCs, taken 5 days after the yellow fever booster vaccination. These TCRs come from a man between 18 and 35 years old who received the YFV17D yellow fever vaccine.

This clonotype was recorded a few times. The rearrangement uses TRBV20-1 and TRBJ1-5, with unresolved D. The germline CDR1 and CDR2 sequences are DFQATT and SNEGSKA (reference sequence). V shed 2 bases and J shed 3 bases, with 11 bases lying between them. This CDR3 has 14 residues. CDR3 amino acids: CSARPDGDNQPQHF. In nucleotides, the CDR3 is TGCAGTGCTAGACCCGACGGCGACAATCAGCCCCAGCATTTT.

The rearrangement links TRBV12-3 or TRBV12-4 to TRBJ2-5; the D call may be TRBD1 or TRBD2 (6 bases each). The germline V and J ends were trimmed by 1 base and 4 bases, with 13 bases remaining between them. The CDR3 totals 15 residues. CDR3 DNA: TGTGCCAGCAGTTTAGGGGGGGCCACTGTAGAGACCCAGTACTTC. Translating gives CASSLGGATVETQYF.

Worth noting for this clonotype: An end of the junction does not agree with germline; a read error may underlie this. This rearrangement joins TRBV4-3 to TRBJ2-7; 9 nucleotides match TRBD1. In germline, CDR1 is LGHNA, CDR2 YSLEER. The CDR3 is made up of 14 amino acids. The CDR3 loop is CATSQADRGYEQYF. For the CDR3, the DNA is TGCGCCACCAGCCAAGCGGACAGGGGCTACGAGCAGTACTTC.

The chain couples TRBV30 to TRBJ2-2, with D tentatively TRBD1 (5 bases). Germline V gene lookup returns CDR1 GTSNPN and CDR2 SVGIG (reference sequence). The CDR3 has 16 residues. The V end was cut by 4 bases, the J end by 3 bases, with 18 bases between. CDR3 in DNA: TGTGCCTGGAAGAAGCCACGGCAGGGTGACACCGGGGAGCTGTTTTTT. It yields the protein CAWKKPRQGDTGELFF.

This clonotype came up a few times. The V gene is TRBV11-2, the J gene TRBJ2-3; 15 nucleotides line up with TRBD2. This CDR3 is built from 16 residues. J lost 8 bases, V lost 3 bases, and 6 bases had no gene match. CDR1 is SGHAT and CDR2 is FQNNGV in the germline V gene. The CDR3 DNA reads TGTGCCAGCAGCTTTCGGACTAGCGGGGGGGCCGCTACGCAGTATTTT. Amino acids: CASSFRTSGGAATQYF.

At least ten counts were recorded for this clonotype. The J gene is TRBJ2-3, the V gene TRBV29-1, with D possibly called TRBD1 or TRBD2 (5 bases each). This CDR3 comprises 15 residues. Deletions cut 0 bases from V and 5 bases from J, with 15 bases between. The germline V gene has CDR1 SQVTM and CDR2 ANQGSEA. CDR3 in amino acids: CSVEDLTGLGDTQYF. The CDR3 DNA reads TGCAGCGTTGAAGATCTCACGGGGCTAGGAGATACGCAGTATTTT.

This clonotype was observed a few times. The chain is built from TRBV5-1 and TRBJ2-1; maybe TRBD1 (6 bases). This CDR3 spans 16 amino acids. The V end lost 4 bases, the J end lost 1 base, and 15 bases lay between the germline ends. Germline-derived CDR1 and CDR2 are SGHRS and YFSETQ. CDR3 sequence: CASSRMGQGSYNEQFF. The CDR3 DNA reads TGCGCCAGCAGCCGAATGGGGCAGGGGTCCTACAATGAGCAGTTCTTC.

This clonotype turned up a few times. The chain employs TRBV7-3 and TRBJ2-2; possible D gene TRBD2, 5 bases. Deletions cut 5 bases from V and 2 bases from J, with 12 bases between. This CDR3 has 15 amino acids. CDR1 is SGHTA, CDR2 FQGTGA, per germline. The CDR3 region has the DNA TGTGCCAGCAGCCCGACTAAGGAAAACACCGGGGAGCTGTTTTTT. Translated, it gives CASSPTKENTGELFF. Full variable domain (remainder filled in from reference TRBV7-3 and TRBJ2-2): GAGVSQTPSNKVTEKGKYVELRCDPISGHTALYWYRQSLGQGPEFLIYFQGTGAADDSGLPNDRFFAVRPEGSVSTLKIQRTERGDSAVYLCASSPTKENTGELFFGEGSRLTVL.

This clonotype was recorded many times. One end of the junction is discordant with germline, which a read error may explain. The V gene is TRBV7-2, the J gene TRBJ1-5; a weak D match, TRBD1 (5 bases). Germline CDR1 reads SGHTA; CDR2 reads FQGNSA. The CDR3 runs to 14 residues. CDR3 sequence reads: CASSPAGGNRPQHF. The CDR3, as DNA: TGTGCCAGCAGCCCGGCGGGGGGAAATCGGCCCCAGCATTTT. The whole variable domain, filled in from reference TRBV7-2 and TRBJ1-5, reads GAGVSQSPSNKVTEKGKDVELRCDPISGHTALYWYRQSLGQGLEFLIYFQGNSAPDKSGLPSDRFSAERTGGSVSTLTIQRTQQEDSAVYLCASSPAGGNRPQHFGDGTRLSIL.

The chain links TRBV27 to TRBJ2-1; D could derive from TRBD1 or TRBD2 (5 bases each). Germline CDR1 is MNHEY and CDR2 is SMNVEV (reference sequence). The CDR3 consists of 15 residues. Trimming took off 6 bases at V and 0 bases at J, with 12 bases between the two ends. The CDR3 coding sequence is TGTGCCAGCAGCCTTGAGGGGTACTCCTACAATGAGCAGTTCTTC. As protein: CASSLEGYSYNEQFF.

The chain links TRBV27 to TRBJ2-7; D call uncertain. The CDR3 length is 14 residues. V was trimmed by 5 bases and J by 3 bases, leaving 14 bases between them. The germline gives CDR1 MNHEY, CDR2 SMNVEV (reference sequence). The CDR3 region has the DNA TGTGCCAGCAGTATTACAGTGGTTCGCTACGAGCAGTACTTC. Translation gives CASSITVVRYEQYF.

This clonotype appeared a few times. CDR3 region: CASSPHVADRNTEAFF. The CDR3 DNA reads as TGTGCCAGCAGCCCCCATGTGGCTGATAGGAACACTGAAGCTTTCTTT. The chain combines TRBV9 with TRBJ1-1; D not certain. Deletions cut 4 bases from V and 1 base from J, with 17 bases between. This CDR3 has 16 amino acids. Per germline, CDR1 SGDLS and CDR2 YYNGEE.

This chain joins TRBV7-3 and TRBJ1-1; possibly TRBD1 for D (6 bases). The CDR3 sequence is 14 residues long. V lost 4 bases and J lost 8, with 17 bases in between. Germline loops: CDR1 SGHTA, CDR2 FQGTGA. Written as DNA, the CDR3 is TGTGCCAGCAGCTCTCCGGACAGCGGGGGGGAAGCTTTCTTT. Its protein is CASSSPDSGGEAFF.

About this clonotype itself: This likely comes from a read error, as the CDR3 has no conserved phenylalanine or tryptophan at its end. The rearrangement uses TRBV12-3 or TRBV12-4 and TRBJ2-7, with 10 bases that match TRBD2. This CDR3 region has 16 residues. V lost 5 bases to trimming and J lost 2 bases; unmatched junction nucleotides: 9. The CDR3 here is CASSPSSGGNPYEQYY. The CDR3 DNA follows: TGTGCCAGCAGTCCCTCTAGCGGGGGCAATCCCTACGAGCAGTACTAC.

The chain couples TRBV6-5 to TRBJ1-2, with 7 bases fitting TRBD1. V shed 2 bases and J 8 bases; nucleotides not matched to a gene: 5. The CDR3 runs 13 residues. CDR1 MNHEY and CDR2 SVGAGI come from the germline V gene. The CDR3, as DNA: TGTGCCAGCAGTTACGCTAACAGGGGCGGCTACACCTTC. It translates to CASSYANRGGYTF.

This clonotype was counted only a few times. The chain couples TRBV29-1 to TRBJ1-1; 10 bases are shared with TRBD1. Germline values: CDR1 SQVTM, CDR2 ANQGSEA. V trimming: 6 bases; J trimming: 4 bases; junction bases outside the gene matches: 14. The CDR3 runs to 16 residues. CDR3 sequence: CSVADRGQIIGTEAFF. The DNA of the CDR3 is TGCAGCGTCGCCGACAGGGGGCAGATCATCGGCACTGAAGCTTTCTTT. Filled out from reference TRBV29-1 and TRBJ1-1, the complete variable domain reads SAVISQKPSRDICQRGTSLTIQCQVDSQVTMMFWYRQQPGQSLTLIATANQGSEATYESGFVIDKFPISRPNLTFSTLTVSNMSPEDSSIYLCSVADRGQIIGTEAFFGQGTRLTVV.

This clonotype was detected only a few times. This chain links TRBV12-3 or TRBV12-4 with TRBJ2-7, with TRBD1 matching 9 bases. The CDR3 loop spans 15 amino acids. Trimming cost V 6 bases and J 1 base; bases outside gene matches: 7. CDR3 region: CASRDSGTGSYEQYF. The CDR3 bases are TGTGCCAGCAGGGATTCCGGGACAGGGTCCTACGAGCAGTACTTC.

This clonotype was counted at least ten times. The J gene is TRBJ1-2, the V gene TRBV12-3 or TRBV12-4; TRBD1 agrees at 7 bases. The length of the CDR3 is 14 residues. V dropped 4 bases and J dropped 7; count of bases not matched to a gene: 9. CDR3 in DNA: TGTGCCAGCAGTTATTCACGAGGGGGCGGTGGCTACACCTTC. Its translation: CASSYSRGGGGYTF.

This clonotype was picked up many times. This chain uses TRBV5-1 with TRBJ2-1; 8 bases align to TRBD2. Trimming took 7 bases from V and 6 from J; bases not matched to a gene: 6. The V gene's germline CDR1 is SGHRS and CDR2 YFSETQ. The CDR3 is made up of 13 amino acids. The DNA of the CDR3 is TGCGCCAGCCAAACGGGGGGGCTCAATGAGCAGTTCTTC. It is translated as CASQTGGLNEQFF.